This TCR beta chain was found in a study of blood T cell repertoires in COVID-19. This CDR3 is 16 amino acids long. Germline V gene sequence: CDR1 LNHDA, CDR2 SQIVND (reference sequence). V shed 3 bases and J 7 bases; nucleotides not matched to a gene: 10. The participants were between about 18 and 89 years old and came from some 23 US areas. Cohort placement rested on clinical history that participants reported themselves. Each exposed participant met a COVID-19 case in the 2 weeks preceding study entry. How the authors handled the data: The authors estimated nucleated cell counts from reference gene primer amplification. Clones were sequenced by immunoSEQ multiplex PCR, and TCRdb holds only the in-frame ones, with some missing. V, J and clone size were drawn from that table, and D and trimming were deduced from the DNA. The sample records over 200,000 clones, 88% being singletons.

The chain couples TRBV19 to TRBJ1-5; 9 positions agree with TRBD1. The specimen was PBMCs or T cells enriched from blood (not recorded which). This TCR was recovered from a woman in her 30s who had been exposed to COVID-19. CDR3 sequence (DNA): TGTGCCAGTAGTATGACGACAGGGGGACGCTTGCAGCCCCAGCATTTT. As protein: CASSMTTGGRLQPQHF.